A selection of T cell receptor beta chains follows, all from one sample in a study of cytomegalovirus exposure and HLA in healthy donors. The method was immunoSEQ multiplex PCR; TCRdb's version includes in-frame clones alone and lacks a portion of them. The profile shows some 150,000 clones, approximately 81% of them singletons. Sequenced material: PBMCs. The source is a boy aged 2 to 10 in good health and CMV-seronegative. Both conserved end residues are part of each CDR3. The D gene is left open where the match is weak. Clone size is not always given. Where it is, it says once, few, many or a class for expanded clones.

size	D	V	J	CDR3	DNA
-	-	TRBV2	TRBJ2-3	CASSDDRSTDTQYF	TGTGCCAGCAGTGACGACAGAAGCACAGATACGCAGTATTTT
-	-	TRBV7-2	TRBJ2-7	CASSLGGLYEQYF	TGTGCCAGCAGCTTAGGGGGCCTTTACGAGCAGTACTTC
-	-	TRBV6-1	TRBJ1-1	CATKQGPATEAFF	TGTGCCACCAAACAGGGACCAGCCACTGAAGCTTTCTTT
-	-	TRBV5-1	TRBJ1-2	CASSFDPEGTLYGYTF	TGCGCCAGCAGCTTTGATCCCGAAGGGACACTCTATGGCTACACCTTC
-	TRBD2	TRBV7-8	TRBJ2-1	CASSPRLAGSQSSYNEQFF	TGTGCCAGCAGCCCAAGACTAGCGGGAAGTCAGAGCTCCTACAATGAGCAGTTCTTC
-	TRBD1	TRBV27	TRBJ1-1	CASSLLGQKNTEAFF	TGTGCCAGCAGTCTTTTGGGACAGAAGAACACTGAAGCTTTCTTT
-	TRBD1	TRBV19	TRBJ2-1	CASSIYRGQYNEQFF	TGTGCCAGTAGTATCTACAGGGGACAATACAATGAGCAGTTCTTC
-	-	TRBV7-8	TRBJ2-7	CASSSSPSSYEQYF	TGTGCCAGCAGCTCAAGCCCGAGCTCCTACGAGCAGTACTTC
-	-	TRBV18	TRBJ1-1	CASSPLSLGLNTEAFF	TGTGCCAGCTCACCACTTTCGCTCGGTTTGAACACTGAAGCTTTCTTT
-	-	TRBV25-1	TRBJ2-2	CASSEAGGAGELFF	TGTGCCAGCAGTGAAGCCGGGGGAGCCGGGGAGCTGTTTTTT
-	-	TRBV7-9	TRBJ2-3	CASSLANRSADTQYF	TGTGCCAGCAGCTTAGCGAACCGTTCGGCAGATACGCAGTATTTT
once	-	TRBV7-8	TRBJ2-7	CASSLGQILEQYF	TGTGCCAGCAGCTTAGGACAGATTCTCGAGCAGTACTTC
-	TRBD1	TRBV5-1	TRBJ2-1	CASSLRQGSSYNEQFF	TGCGCCAGCAGCCTAAGACAGGGAAGCTCCTACAATGAGCAGTTCTTC
-	-	TRBV18	TRBJ1-5	CASSLLGKGNQPQHF	TGTGCCAGCTCACTCCTTGGGAAGGGGAATCAGCCCCAGCATTTT
few	TRBD2	TRBV7-2	TRBJ2-5	CASSLTSGTETQYF	TGTGCCAGCAGCTTGACTAGCGGGACAGAGACCCAGTACTTC
-	TRBD1	TRBV7-9	TRBJ1-2	CASSLAGQDGYTF	TGTGCCAGCAGCTTAGCGGGACAGGACGGCTACACCTTC
once	TRBD2	TRBV5-6	TRBJ2-3	CASSLGLAGVTDTQYF	TGTGCCAGCAGCTTGGGACTAGCGGGGGTCACAGATACGCAGTATTTT
-	-	TRBV7-9	TRBJ1-3	CASSSRGRDRRNTIYF	TGTGCCAGCAGCTCCCGGGGGAGGGACCGAAGAAACACCATATATTTT
-	-	TRBV27	TRBJ2-3	CASSPTSNTQYF	TGTGCCAGCAGTCCCACCTCTAATACGCAGTATTTT
-	TRBD1	TRBV10-3	TRBJ2-3	CAISESRSDRTGNTDTQYF	TGTGCCATCAGTGAGTCTCGTTCAGACCGGACAGGGAACACAGATACGCAGTATTTT
few	-	TRBV5-1	TRBJ1-2	CASSLEGVYGYTF	TGCGCCAGCAGCTTGGAAGGGGTCTATGGCTACACCTTC
-	-	TRBV4-1	TRBJ1-6	CASSQEGGASSYNSPLHF	TGCGCCAGCAGCCAAGAAGGGGGGGCCAGCTCCTATAATTCACCCCTCCACTTT